In this sample, the clone carrying this T cell receptor (beta chain) turned up many times. The data belong to a study of Graves' ophthalmopathy and Graves' hyperthyroidism. Recruitment covered hyperthyroidism patients aged 18 to 65 whose new diagnosis was of under 2 months' duration. The V and J ends lost 3 bases and 8 bases respectively, with 11 bases between them. Germline V CDR1 and CDR2: SGDLS, YYNGEE. This CDR3 spans 12 amino acids. Amplification of the TCR beta CDR3 regions used RNA transcripts (as template). First-round RT-PCR used HTBI primers; second-round multiplex PCR followed. TCRdb re-called the multiplex PCR reads through MiXCR, storing one row per CDR3 protein. The sample lists around 1,000,000 distinct CDR3 sequences, roughly two fifths seen once, with around 10% in the top ten.

The J gene is TRBJ1-2, the V gene TRBV9, with D unresolved. The sequence was obtained from an adult man with Graves' hyperthyroidism. Sequencing was done on a sample of peripheral blood or thyroid tissue (not recorded which). This chain's CDR3 is CASSAQALGYTF. The CDR3 region has the DNA TGTGCCAGCAGCGCGCAAGCCCTGGGCTACACCTTC.